This is a list of T cell receptor beta chains from one sample in a study of blood T cell repertoires in COVID-19. The protocol was immunoSEQ multiplex PCR, while the TCRdb copy is restricted to in-frame clones and leaves out a portion. Of 150,000 to 250,000 clones listed, about 93% were seen once; the top ten hold approximately 0.69%. Specimen: peripheral blood. Every receptor here comes from a man between 25 and 39 years old with COVID-19, enrolled during active disease. Each CDR3 is given with its conserved first and last residue. The D gene is left open where the match is weak. The size field is filled for only some rows; it gives once, few, many or a size class.

d_gene: .
abundance: .
j_gene: TRBJ2-1
v_gene: TRBV4-1
CDR3aa: CASSQEVRFGRDRNEQFF
CDR3nt: TGCGCCAGCAGCCAAGAGGTGCGCTTTGGCAGGGATCGGAATGAGCAGTTCTTC

d_gene: .
abundance: .
j_gene: TRBJ2-5
v_gene: TRBV14
CDR3aa: CASSQVSQETQYF
CDR3nt: TGTGCCAGCAGCCAAGTCTCCCAAGAGACCCAGTACTTC

d_gene: TRBD2
abundance: once
j_gene: TRBJ2-3
v_gene: TRBV19
CDR3aa: CASSMLSSGGMDTQYF
CDR3nt: TGTGCCAGTAGTATGCTCTCTAGCGGGGGGATGGATACGCAGTATTTT

d_gene: .
abundance: .
j_gene: TRBJ2-7
v_gene: TRBV5-5
CDR3aa: CASSLLAQGTGEQYF
CDR3nt: TGTGCCAGCAGCTTGTTAGCACAGGGCACCGGCGAGCAGTACTTC

d_gene: TRBD1
abundance: .
j_gene: TRBJ2-7
v_gene: TRBV18
CDR3aa: CASSDRDRGYEQYF
CDR3nt: TGTGCCAGCTCCGACCGGGACAGGGGCTACGAGCAGTACTTC

d_gene: TRBD1
abundance: .
j_gene: TRBJ2-2
v_gene: TRBV5-4
CDR3aa: CASSFNRGNTGELFF
CDR3nt: TGTGCCAGCAGCTTCAACAGGGGAAACACCGGGGAGCTGTTTTTT

d_gene: .
abundance: once
j_gene: TRBJ1-1
v_gene: TRBV2
CDR3aa: CASSISQSGTEAFF
CDR3nt: TGTGCCAGCAGTATCAGTCAGTCGGGCACTGAAGCTTTCTTT

d_gene: TRBD2
abundance: .
j_gene: TRBJ2-1
v_gene: TRBV7-9
CDR3aa: CASALGAGGTYNEQFF
CDR3nt: TGTGCCAGCGCCCTCGGGGCGGGGGGCACCTACAATGAGCAGTTCTTC

d_gene: .
abundance: .
j_gene: TRBJ1-6
v_gene: TRBV12-3/TRBV12-4
CDR3aa: CASSLGGVAPLHF
CDR3nt: TGTGCCAGCAGTTTAGGCGGGGTTGCACCCCTCCACTTT

d_gene: .
abundance: .
j_gene: TRBJ1-6
v_gene: TRBV6-1
CDR3aa: CASSELSGHHSPLHF
CDR3nt: TGTGCCAGCAGTGAACTTTCAGGGCACCATTCACCCCTCCACTTT